The entry that follows covers one TCR beta chain sequence. Unique molecular identifiers were attached to individual cDNA molecules. TCRdb redid the calling of the 5' RACE reads with MiXCR, one entry per CDR3 protein. The sample holds about 56,000 distinct CDR3 sequences, about 10% seen once. The sample comes from a study of early T cells in non-severe SARS-CoV-2 infection. Study information: Chains were unpaired, as sequencing was done on bulk RNA from unsorted whole blood.

V shed 5 bases and J shed 7 bases, with 18 bases lying between them. The CDR3 loop spans 14 amino acids. Germline V CDR1 and CDR2: SQVTM, ANQGSEA. The chain links TRBV29-1 to TRBJ2-4, with unresolved D. The clonotype comes from an adult who was a healthcare worker with PCR-confirmed SARS-CoV-2 infection or an uninfected control (not recorded which). Material for sequencing was whole blood. The CDR3 region has the DNA TGCAGCGTTCAACAACCGCAGCGCCGGAACATTCAGTACTTC. It codes for CSVQQPQRRNIQYF.